The sample holds many counts of the clone carrying this T cell receptor beta chain. Antigen specificity is unknown. This sample was taken from a study of T cell repertoires in cytomegalovirus infection. Across the whole study: CMV infection plus the matching HLA type was flagged by public TCR beta signatures. Whole-study results and caveats: The cumulative frequency of public TCR beta families distinguished individuals who carried CMV together with the relevant HLA. HLA-C-restricted TCR beta clonotypes specific for CMV led the ex vivo response.

MiXCR, applied by TCRdb to the reads, yields one record per CDR3 protein. In the table there are a few hundred thousand distinct CDR3 sequences, approximately 30% of which are singletons. The TCR was taken from a human donor in good health (CMV status not recorded). Some clones in this sample may be carry-over from other donors' samples. This material consisted of cultured PBMCs, taken from culture after CMV antigen stimulation.

CDR3 protein: CASSLAGGLPGQFF. CDR3 DNA sequence: TGTGCCAGCAGCTTAGCGGGGGGACTCCCTGGGCAGTTCTTC. The rearrangement uses TRBV7-2 and TRBJ2-1; perhaps TRBD2 as D (6 bases). This CDR3 contains 14 residues. CDR1 and CDR2 from the germline V gene are SGHTA and FQGNSA. V was trimmed by 0 bases and J by 12 bases, leaving 15 bases between them.